Listed below are T cell receptor beta chains from one sample, sequenced in a study of T cell responses to AZD1222 COVID-19 vaccine. Here immunoSEQ multiplex PCR was the method, and the copy in TCRdb shows in-frame clones only, minus some. The sample lists 150,000 to 160,000 clones; roughly 90% were seen once. Sequenced here: peripheral blood, sampled on day 0 of MenACWY control vaccination. The source is an adult in good health. Both conserved end residues are part of each CDR3. Each record gives: V gene, clone size, J gene, D gene, CDR3 protein, CDR3 DNA. A D gene is named only where the DNA matches it firmly. Not all rows give a size; the values are once, few, many and, for expanded clones, a class.

V: TRBV19
size: -
J: TRBJ2-2
D: -
CDR3: CASSLGDISAGELFF
DNA: TGTGCCAGTAGTTTGGGGGACATATCCGCCGGGGAGCTGTTTTTT

V: TRBV11-3
size: -
J: TRBJ1-1
D: -
CDR3: CASSFVRDTEAFF
DNA: TGTGCCAGCAGCTTTGTTCGGGACACTGAAGCTTTCTTT

V: TRBV5-4
size: -
J: TRBJ2-1
D: TRBD2
CDR3: CASSSSSTSGKDEQFF
DNA: TGTGCCAGCAGCTCCTCTTCGACTAGCGGGAAAGATGAGCAGTTCTTC

V: TRBV24-1
size: -
J: TRBJ2-7
D: -
CDR3: CATSDPPANEQYF
DNA: TGTGCCACCAGCGATCCCCCCGCGAACGAGCAGTACTTC

V: TRBV3-1/TRBV3-2
size: -
J: TRBJ1-5
D: -
CDR3: CASSQGQGGGQPQHF
DNA: TGTGCCAGCAGCCAAGGCCAGGGTGGAGGTCAGCCCCAGCATTTT

V: TRBV7-2
size: few
J: TRBJ1-2
D: -
CDR3: CASTPDRASVGYTF
DNA: TGTGCCAGCACCCCCGACCGAGCATCCGTTGGCTACACCTTC

V: TRBV6-1
size: -
J: TRBJ1-3
D: TRBD1
CDR3: CASSEVSGTGVFSSGNTIYF
DNA: TGTGCCAGCAGTGAAGTCTCCGGGACAGGGGTCTTCTCCTCTGGAAACACCATATATTTT

V: TRBV6-6
size: -
J: TRBJ2-7
D: TRBD2
CDR3: CASSRLAGPYEQYF
DNA: TGTGCCAGCAGTAGACTAGCGGGACCCTACGAGCAGTACTTC

V: TRBV5-6
size: once
J: TRBJ1-1
D: -
CDR3: CASSPGTLNTEAFF
DNA: TGTGCCAGCAGCCCCGGGACCTTGAACACTGAAGCTTTCTTT

V: TRBV19
size: -
J: TRBJ1-1
D: TRBD1
CDR3: CASSIGQGWDTEAFF
DNA: TGTGCCAGTAGTATTGGACAGGGGTGGGACACTGAAGCTTTCTTT

V: TRBV15
size: -
J: TRBJ2-1
D: -
CDR3: CATRSGDKYNEQFF
DNA: TGTGCCACCCGGAGCGGCGACAAATACAATGAGCAGTTCTTC

V: TRBV7-2
size: -
J: TRBJ2-1
D: TRBD2
CDR3: CASSLGGLAVSYNEQFF
DNA: TGTGCCAGCAGCTTAGGGGGACTAGCGGTCTCCTACAATGAGCAGTTCTTC

V: TRBV5-5
size: -
J: TRBJ1-1
D: TRBD1
CDR3: CASSSSYRQGTTEAFF
DNA: TGTGCCAGCAGCTCGTCCTATCGACAGGGGACCACTGAAGCTTTCTTT

V: TRBV5-1
size: -
J: TRBJ1-4
D: TRBD1
CDR3: CASSIGQGVDEKLFF
DNA: TGCGCCAGCAGCATCGGACAGGGGGTGGATGAAAAACTGTTTTTT

V: TRBV9
size: -
J: TRBJ1-2
D: -
CDR3: CASSVDPRDDYGYTF
DNA: TGTGCCAGCAGCGTAGATCCCCGGGACGACTATGGCTACACCTTC

V: TRBV20-1
size: -
J: TRBJ2-5
D: -
CDR3: CSAREQETQYF
DNA: TGCAGTGCTAGAGAACAAGAGACCCAGTACTTC

V: TRBV5-1
size: -
J: TRBJ2-1
D: TRBD2
CDR3: CASSRTSGRVSDDEQFF
DNA: TGCGCCAGCAGCCGGACTAGCGGGAGGGTTAGTGATGATGAGCAGTTCTTC

V: TRBV10-3
size: -
J: TRBJ1-1
D: -
CDR3: CAISGLTEAFF
DNA: TGTGCCATCAGTGGCTTAACTGAAGCTTTCTTT

V: TRBV30
size: once
J: TRBJ1-2
D: -
CDR3: CAWSVPGVGGGGYTF
DNA: TGTGCCTGGAGTGTACCTGGAGTCGGGGGCGGTGGCTACACCTTC

V: TRBV10-2
size: -
J: TRBJ1-3
D: TRBD1
CDR3: CASSVFRTGIAGNTIYF
DNA: TGCGCCAGCAGTGTATTCAGGACAGGGATCGCTGGAAACACCATATATTTT

V: TRBV5-1
size: -
J: TRBJ1-5
D: -
CDR3: CASSSLGDQPQHF
DNA: TGCGCCAGCAGCTCCCTTGGGGATCAGCCCCAGCATTTT

V: TRBV28
size: -
J: TRBJ2-5
D: TRBD2
CDR3: CASSRSGAHEETQYF
DNA: TGTGCCAGCAGTCGTAGCGGGGCCCACGAAGAGACCCAGTACTTC

V: TRBV29-1
size: -
J: TRBJ2-7
D: TRBD2
CDR3: CSAGGQDSYEQYF
DNA: TGCAGCGCGGGAGGTCAGGATTCCTACGAGCAGTACTTC

V: TRBV28
size: -
J: TRBJ2-1
D: TRBD1
CDR3: CASSFNRGQYGEQFF
DNA: TGTGCCAGCAGTTTCAACAGGGGGCAATACGGTGAGCAGTTCTTC

V: TRBV6-5
size: -
J: TRBJ1-1
D: -
CDR3: CASSFEVGGRNTEAFF
DNA: TGTGCCAGCAGTTTCGAAGTGGGGGGCCGAAACACTGAAGCTTTCTTT

V: TRBV27
size: -
J: TRBJ1-4
D: -
CDR3: CASSSWGGISEKLFF
DNA: TGTGCCAGCAGTTCGTGGGGGGGGATTAGCGAAAAACTGTTTTTT

V: TRBV27
size: -
J: TRBJ2-1
D: TRBD2
CDR3: CASSLGSGLAGSNEQFF
DNA: TGTGCCAGCAGTTTAGGGTCGGGACTAGCGGGCTCAAATGAGCAGTTCTTC

V: TRBV6-4
size: -
J: TRBJ1-2
D: -
CDR3: CASSALAAGQPTYGYTF
DNA: TGTGCCAGCAGTGCCCTGGCGGCGGGGCAGCCTACTTATGGCTACACCTTC

V: TRBV18
size: -
J: TRBJ2-5
D: -
CDR3: CASSSRQETQYF
DNA: TGTGCCAGCTCCTCGAGGCAAGAGACCCAGTACTTC

V: TRBV4-1
size: -
J: TRBJ1-6
D: -
CDR3: CASSQWGRSNSPLHF
DNA: TGCGCCAGCAGCCAATGGGGCAGATCAAATTCACCCCTCCACTTT

V: TRBV11-2
size: -
J: TRBJ2-5
D: -
CDR3: CASSQAPRGGGETQYF
DNA: TGTGCCAGCAGCCAGGCCCCCAGGGGAGGAGGGGAGACCCAGTACTTC

V: TRBV7-9
size: once
J: TRBJ1-6
D: TRBD1
CDR3: CASSPDRGRNSPLHF
DNA: TGTGCCAGCAGCCCCGACAGGGGGAGGAATTCACCCCTCCACTTT

V: TRBV10-3
size: -
J: TRBJ1-1
D: -
CDR3: CAISVRDQAFF
DNA: TGTGCCATCAGTGTACGGGATCAAGCTTTCTTT

V: TRBV11-2
size: -
J: TRBJ2-5
D: -
CDR3: CASSFLAATYQETQYF
DNA: TGTGCCAGCAGCTTCTTGGCGGCGACGTACCAAGAGACCCAGTACTTC

V: TRBV28
size: -
J: TRBJ2-2
D: TRBD2
CDR3: CASRTSYSGELFF
DNA: TGTGCCAGCAGGACTAGCTATAGCGGGGAGCTGTTTTTT

V: TRBV12-5
size: -
J: TRBJ2-3
D: -
CDR3: CASGPSLSTDTQYF
DNA: TGTGCTAGTGGCCCTTCACTGAGCACAGATACGCAGTATTTT

V: TRBV7-2
size: -
J: TRBJ2-7
D: TRBD2
CDR3: CASSLTSGYEQYF
DNA: TGTGCCAGCAGCTTAACTAGCGGCTACGAGCAGTACTTC

V: TRBV11-1
size: -
J: TRBJ2-4
D: TRBD2
CDR3: CASSLPGTIGSIQYF
DNA: TGTGCCAGCAGCTTACCCGGGACTATCGGAAGCATTCAGTACTTC

V: TRBV5-1
size: few
J: TRBJ1-5
D: -
CDR3: CASRPGGDGNQPQHF
DNA: TGCGCCAGCCGCCCGGGGGGAGATGGCAATCAGCCCCAGCATTTT

V: TRBV4-3
size: -
J: TRBJ2-3
D: -
CDR3: CASSQDTGTDTQYF
DNA: TGCGCCAGCAGCCAAGATACAGGCACAGATACGCAGTATTTT

V: TRBV5-1
size: -
J: TRBJ1-2
D: -
CDR3: CASSPTGTLNYGYTF
DNA: TGCGCCAGCAGCCCGACAGGAACGCTTAACTATGGCTACACCTTC

V: TRBV10-3
size: -
J: TRBJ2-1
D: TRBD1
CDR3: CATRDRVDNEQFF
DNA: TGTGCCACGCGGGACAGGGTTGACAATGAGCAGTTCTTC

V: TRBV3-1/TRBV3-2
size: -
J: TRBJ2-5
D: TRBD1
CDR3: CASSASGGSPEYF
DNA: TGTGCCAGCAGCGCGTCAGGGGGCAGCCCGGAATACTTC

V: TRBV6-2/TRBV6-3
size: many
J: TRBJ1-2
D: -
CDR3: CASTYSDYGYTF
DNA: TGTGCCAGCACCTACTCCGACTATGGCTACACCTTC

V: TRBV5-1
size: -
J: TRBJ1-1
D: TRBD1
CDR3: CASSPTGRNTEAFF
DNA: TGCGCCAGCAGCCCGACAGGGAGGAACACTGAAGCTTTCTTT

V: TRBV5-5
size: -
J: TRBJ2-7
D: -
CDR3: CASQTKGSSEQYF
DNA: TGTGCCAGCCAGACAAAGGGTAGTAGCGAGCAGTACTTC

V: TRBV12-3/TRBV12-4
size: -
J: TRBJ1-2
D: TRBD1
CDR3: CASCFAGGGYTF
DNA: TGTGCCAGCTGTTTTGCAGGGGGGGGCTACACCTTC

V: TRBV5-1
size: -
J: TRBJ1-4
D: -
CDR3: CASSLQGNEKLFF
DNA: TGCGCCAGCAGCCTACAGGGAAATGAAAAACTGTTTTTT

V: TRBV19
size: -
J: TRBJ1-4
D: TRBD1
CDR3: CASKGQGAPREKLFF
DNA: TGTGCCAGTAAGGGACAGGGGGCCCCCCGAGAAAAACTGTTTTTT

V: TRBV7-3
size: -
J: TRBJ1-1
D: TRBD1
CDR3: CASSSASDRSTEAFF
DNA: TGTGCCAGCAGCTCAGCCTCGGACAGGTCAACTGAAGCTTTCTTT